This T cell receptor (beta chain) was captured in a study of T cells expressing NK-cell markers. Study as a whole: The TCR beta repertoires were obtained from sorted CD3+CD56+NKG2C+, CD3+CD56+NKG2C- and CD3+CD56-NKG2C+ T cells. Among eight sequenced donors, seven carried HCMV seropositivity while one was seronegative.

The length of the CDR3 is 16 residues. In germline, CDR1 is KGHSH, CDR2 LQKENI. TCRdb re-called the 5' RACE reads; one entry per CDR3 protein, DNA not given. The sample has some 440,000 distinct CDR3 sequences. The chain carries TRBV18 and TRBJ1-2; TCRdb lists TRBD1, though no DNA is available to test this call. The clonotype originates from a woman aged 50 to 60 in good health. Sequencing used blood T cells: a sorted CD56 or NKG2C T cell subset, CD4+ or CD8+ T cells, or bulk PBMC T cells (not recorded which). The CDR3 reads CASSRTRTGGNYGYTF.